This T cell receptor (beta chain) appears in the sequencing data of a study of CD8 T cells in ankylosing spondylitis. Only a few counts were recorded for this clonotype. As yet, its antigen is unknown. The TCR beta libraries were generated through quantitative 5'-RACE incorporating molecular barcodes. TCRdb ran MiXCR on the 5' RACE reads and lists one entry per CDR3 protein. Among a few hundred thousand distinct CDR3 sequences, more than 20% were seen once, and the ten largest hold about 16%. The length of the CDR3 is 15 residues. Germline V lookup: CDR1 LGHNT, CDR2 FRNRAP. Trimming pared 6 bases from V and 8 bases from J, leaving 20 bases between. Study-wide results and limits: CD8+ cells made up the disease-linked clones, which were relatively rare in peripheral blood. Matched ankylosing spondylitis synovial fluid reportedly showed significant enrichment of disease-linked clones. Earlier authors reported some of these motif variants in reactive arthritis synovial fluid and blood. Typical of ankylosing spondylitis blood, it appeared, was a TCR beta motif of eight highly homologous variants.

This TCR was sampled from a male donor with ankylosing spondylitis. The chain links TRBV12-5 to TRBJ2-1, with D tentatively TRBD2 (6 bases). The sample taken for sequencing was blood, either unsorted or a sorted T cell fraction (not recorded which). CDR3 in amino acids: CASGQGPTSRHEQFF. Written as DNA, the CDR3 is TGTGCTAGTGGCCAGGGACCGACTAGTAGACATGAGCAGTTCTTC.